The present entry profiles one TCR beta chain with its context. Using immunoSEQ multiplex PCR, the repertoire was profiled, and TCRdb retains in-frame clones only, with some absent. Of around 110,000 clones listed, approximately 93% are singletons. This sample is part of a study of control samples from healthy donors and cancer patients. This CDR3 region has 12 residues. Per the germline V gene, CDR1 is SGHDT and CDR2 is YYEEEE. Trimming cost V 5 bases and J 10 bases; bases outside gene matches: 4. The clonotype originates from a man under 40 in good health. Sequencing was performed on blood. The V gene is TRBV5-6, the J gene TRBJ2-1, with 9 bases matching TRBD1. CDR3 in DNA: TGTGCCAGCAGTCAGGACAGGGGCGAGCAGTTCTTC. Translation: CASSQDRGEQFF.